This T cell receptor (beta chain) was recovered during a study of T cell responses to AZD1222 COVID-19 vaccine. J was trimmed by 2 bases and V by 5 bases; bases with no gene match: 4. This CDR3 region has 13 residues. Germline assignment: CDR1 SQVTM and CDR2 ANQGSEA. The method was immunoSEQ multiplex PCR; TCRdb's version includes in-frame clones alone and lacks a portion of them. The data contain 96,000 or so clones, nearly 90% of them singletons. The starting material was peripheral blood, obtained on day 0 of AZD1222 vaccination. V and J are TRBV29-1 and TRBJ2-5, with 8 bases aligning to TRBD2. The TCR comes from an adult in good health. For the CDR3, the DNA is TGCAGCGTTCCCCGGGGGGGACAAGAGACCCAGTACTTC. As protein: CSVPRGGQETQYF.